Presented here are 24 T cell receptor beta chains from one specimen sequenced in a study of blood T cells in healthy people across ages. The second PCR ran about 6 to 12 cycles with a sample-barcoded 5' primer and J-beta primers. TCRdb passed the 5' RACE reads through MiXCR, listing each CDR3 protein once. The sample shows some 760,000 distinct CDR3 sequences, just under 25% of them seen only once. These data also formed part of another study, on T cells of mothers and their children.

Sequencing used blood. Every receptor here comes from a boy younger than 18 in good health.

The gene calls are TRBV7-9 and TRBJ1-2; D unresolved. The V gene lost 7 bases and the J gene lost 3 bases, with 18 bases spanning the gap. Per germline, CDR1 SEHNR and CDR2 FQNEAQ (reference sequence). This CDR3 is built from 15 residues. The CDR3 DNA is TGTGCCAGCACCCTAAACTTTCAGGTGTACTATGGCTACACCTTC. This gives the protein CASTLNFQVYYGYTF. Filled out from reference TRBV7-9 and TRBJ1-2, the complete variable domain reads DTGVSQNPRHKITKRGQNVTFRCDPISEHNRLYWYRQTLGQGPEFLTYFQNEAQLEKSRLLSDRFSAERPKGSFSTLEIQRTEQGDSAMYLCASTLNFQVYYGYTFGSGTRLTVV.

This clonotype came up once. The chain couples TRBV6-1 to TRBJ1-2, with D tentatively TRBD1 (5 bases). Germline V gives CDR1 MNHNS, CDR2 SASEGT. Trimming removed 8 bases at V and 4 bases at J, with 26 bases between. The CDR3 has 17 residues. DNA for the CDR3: TGTGCCAGCGTCCTGGGTGGGATCGTACAGGCGACCTATGGCTACACCTTC. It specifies CASVLGGIVQATYGYTF.

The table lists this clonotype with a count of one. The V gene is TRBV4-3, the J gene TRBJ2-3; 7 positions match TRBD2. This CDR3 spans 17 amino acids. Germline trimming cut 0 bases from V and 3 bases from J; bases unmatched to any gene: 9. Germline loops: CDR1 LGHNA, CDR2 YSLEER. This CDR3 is CASSQDLGLLPTDTQYF. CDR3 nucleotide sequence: TGCGCCAGCAGCCAAGATCTGGGACTACTCCCGACAGATACGCAGTATTTT.

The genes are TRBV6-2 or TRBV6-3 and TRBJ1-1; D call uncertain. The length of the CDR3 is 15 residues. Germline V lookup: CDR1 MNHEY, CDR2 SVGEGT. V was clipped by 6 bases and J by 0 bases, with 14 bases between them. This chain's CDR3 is CASRVGSAMNTEAFF. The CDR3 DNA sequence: TGTGCCAGCAGGGTTGGGTCGGCCATGAACACTGAAGCTTTCTTT.

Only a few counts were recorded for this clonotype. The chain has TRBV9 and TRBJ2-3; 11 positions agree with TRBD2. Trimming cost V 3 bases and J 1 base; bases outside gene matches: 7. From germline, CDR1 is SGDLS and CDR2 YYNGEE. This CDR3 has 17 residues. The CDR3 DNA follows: TGTGCCAGCAGCGGGAAGAAGACTAGCGGGGGCACAGATACGCAGTATTTT. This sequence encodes CASSGKKTSGGTDTQYF.

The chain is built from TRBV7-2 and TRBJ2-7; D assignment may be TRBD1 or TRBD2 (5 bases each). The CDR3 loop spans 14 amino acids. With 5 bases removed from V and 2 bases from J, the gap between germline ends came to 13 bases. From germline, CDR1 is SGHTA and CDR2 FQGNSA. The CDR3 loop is CASSNGDQPYEQYF. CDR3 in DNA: TGTGCCAGCAGCAACGGGGACCAACCCTACGAGCAGTACTTC.

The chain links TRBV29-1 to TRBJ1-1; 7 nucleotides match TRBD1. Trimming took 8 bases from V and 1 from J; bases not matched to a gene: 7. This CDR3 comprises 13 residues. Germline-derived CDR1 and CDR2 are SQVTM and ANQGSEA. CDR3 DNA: TGCAGCTTAAGACAGGGTTCGAACACTGAAGCTTTCTTT. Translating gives CSLRQGSNTEAFF.

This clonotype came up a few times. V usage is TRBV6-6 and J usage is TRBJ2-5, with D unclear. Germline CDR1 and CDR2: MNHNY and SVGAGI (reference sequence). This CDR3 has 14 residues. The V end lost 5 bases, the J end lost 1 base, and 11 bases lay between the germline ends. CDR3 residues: CASSPTAIQETQYF. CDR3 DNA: TGTGCCAGCAGTCCGACGGCTATCCAAGAGACCCAGTACTTC.

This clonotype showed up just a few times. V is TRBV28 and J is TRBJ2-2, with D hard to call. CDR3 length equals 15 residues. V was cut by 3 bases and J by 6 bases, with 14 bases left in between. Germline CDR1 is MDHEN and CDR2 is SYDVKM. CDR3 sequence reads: CASSLMDNGAGELFF. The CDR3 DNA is TGTGCCAGCAGTTTGATGGATAACGGCGCCGGGGAGCTGTTTTTT.

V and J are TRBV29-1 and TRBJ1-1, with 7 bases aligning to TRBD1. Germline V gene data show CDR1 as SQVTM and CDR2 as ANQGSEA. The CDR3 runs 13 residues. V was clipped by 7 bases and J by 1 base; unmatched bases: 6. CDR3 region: CSARDSPNTEAFF. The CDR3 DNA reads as TGCAGCGCCAGGGACAGTCCGAACACTGAAGCTTTCTTT.

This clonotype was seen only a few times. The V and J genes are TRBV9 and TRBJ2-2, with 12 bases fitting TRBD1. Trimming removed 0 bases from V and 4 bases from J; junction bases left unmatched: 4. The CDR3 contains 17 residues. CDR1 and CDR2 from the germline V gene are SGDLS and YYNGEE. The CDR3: CASSVGWDRGRTGELFF. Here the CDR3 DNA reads TGTGCCAGCAGCGTAGGCTGGGACAGGGGGCGCACCGGGGAGCTGTTTTTT.

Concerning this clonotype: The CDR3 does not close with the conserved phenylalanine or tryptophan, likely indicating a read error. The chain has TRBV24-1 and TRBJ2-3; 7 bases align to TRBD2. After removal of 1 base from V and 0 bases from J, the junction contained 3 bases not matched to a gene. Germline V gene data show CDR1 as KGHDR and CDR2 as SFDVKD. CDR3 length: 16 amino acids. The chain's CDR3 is CATSDLGAGSTDTQYL. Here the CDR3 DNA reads TGTGCCACCAGTGATTTAGGAGCGGGAAGCACAGATACGCAGTATCTT.

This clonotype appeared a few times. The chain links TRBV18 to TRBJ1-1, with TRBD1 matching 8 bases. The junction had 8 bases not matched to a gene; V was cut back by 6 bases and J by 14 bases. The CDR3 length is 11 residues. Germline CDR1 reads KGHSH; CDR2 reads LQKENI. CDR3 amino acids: CASSDRAGAFF. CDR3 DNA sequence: TGTGCCAGCTCGGACAGGGCGGGAGCCTTCTTT.

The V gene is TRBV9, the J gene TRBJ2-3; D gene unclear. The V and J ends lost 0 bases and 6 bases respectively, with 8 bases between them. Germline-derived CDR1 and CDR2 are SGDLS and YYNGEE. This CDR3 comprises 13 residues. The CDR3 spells CASSVVLSDTQYF. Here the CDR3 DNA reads TGTGCCAGCAGCGTAGTACTATCCGATACGCAGTATTTT.

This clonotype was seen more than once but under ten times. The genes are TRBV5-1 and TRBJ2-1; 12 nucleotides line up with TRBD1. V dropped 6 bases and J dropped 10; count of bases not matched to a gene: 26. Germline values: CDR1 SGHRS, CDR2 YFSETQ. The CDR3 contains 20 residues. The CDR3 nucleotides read TGCGCCAGCAACATTTACCGGGACAGGGGGCTGAGTGCGGGTGTTGGCGAGCAGTTCTTC. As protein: CASNIYRDRGLSAGVGEQFF.

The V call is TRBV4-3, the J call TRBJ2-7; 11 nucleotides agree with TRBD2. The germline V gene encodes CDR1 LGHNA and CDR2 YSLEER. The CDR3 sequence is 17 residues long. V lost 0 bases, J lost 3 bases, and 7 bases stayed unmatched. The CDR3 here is CASSQDLAGGQNYEQYF. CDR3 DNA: TGCGCCAGCAGCCAAGATCTAGCGGGAGGTCAGAACTACGAGCAGTACTTC.

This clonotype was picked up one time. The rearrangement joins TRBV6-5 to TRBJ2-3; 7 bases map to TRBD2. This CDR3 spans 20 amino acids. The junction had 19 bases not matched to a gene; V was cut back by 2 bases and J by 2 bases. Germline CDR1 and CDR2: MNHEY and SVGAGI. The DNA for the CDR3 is TGTGCCAGCAGTTACCTACTAGAACACGGGTCCCGGGACTACACAGATACGCAGTATTTT. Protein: CASSYLLEHGSRDYTDTQYF.

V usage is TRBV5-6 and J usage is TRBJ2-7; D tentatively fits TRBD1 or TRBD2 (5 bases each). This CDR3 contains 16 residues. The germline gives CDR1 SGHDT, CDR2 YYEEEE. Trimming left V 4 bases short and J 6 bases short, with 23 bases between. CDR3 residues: CASSLWAGWDLLEQYF. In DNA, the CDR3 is TGTGCCAGCAGCCTCTGGGCAGGGTGGGACCTGCTCGAGCAGTACTTC.

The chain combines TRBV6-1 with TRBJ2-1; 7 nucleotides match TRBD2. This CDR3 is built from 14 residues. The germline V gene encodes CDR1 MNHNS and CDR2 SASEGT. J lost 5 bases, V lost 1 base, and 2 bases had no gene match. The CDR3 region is CASSEGGGHNEQFF. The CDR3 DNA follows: TGTGCCAGCAGTGAAGGGGGGGGACACAATGAGCAGTTCTTC.

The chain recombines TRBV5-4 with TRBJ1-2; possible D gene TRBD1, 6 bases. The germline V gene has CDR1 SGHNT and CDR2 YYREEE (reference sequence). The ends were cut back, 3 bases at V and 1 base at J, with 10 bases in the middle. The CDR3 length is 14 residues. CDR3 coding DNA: TGTGCCAGCAGCTGGGACACCCTTAACTATGGCTACACCTTC. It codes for CASSWDTLNYGYTF.

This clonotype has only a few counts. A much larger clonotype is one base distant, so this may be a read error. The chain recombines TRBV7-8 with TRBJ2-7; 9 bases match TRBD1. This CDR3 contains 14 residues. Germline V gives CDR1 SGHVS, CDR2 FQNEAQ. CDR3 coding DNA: TGTTCCAGCAGCTCGGGACAGGGACCGGGCGAGCAGTACTTC. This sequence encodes CSSSSGQGPGEQYF.

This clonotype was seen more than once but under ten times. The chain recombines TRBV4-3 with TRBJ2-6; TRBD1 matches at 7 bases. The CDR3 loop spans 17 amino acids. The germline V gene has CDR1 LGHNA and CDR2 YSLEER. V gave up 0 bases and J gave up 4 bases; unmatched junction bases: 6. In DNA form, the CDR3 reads TGCGCCAGCAGCCAAGAAGACAGGGATATCGGGGCCAACGTCCTGACTTTC. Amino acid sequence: CASSQEDRDIGANVLTF.

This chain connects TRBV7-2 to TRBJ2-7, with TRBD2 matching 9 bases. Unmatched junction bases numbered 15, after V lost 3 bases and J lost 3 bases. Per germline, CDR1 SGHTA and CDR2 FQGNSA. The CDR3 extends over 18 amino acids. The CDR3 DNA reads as TGTGCCAGCAGCTTCGGCATCCGTAGCGGGGGAAGTAACTACGAGCAGTACTTC. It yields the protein CASSFGIRSGGSNYEQYF.

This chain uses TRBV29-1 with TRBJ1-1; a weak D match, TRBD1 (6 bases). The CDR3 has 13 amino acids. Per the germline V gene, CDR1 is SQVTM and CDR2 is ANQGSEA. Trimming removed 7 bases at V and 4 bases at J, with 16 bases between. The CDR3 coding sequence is TGCAGCGGATTATGGACAGATATCACTGAAGCTTTCTTT. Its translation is CSGLWTDITEAFF.